The following is a TCR beta chain sequence with its context. Seattle researchers signed up patients amid active infection and tracked them longitudinally. The source of the sample is a study of blood T cell repertoires in COVID-19. Study-level information: Sample material is recorded as cDNA or gDNA derived from T cells, B-cell-depleted T cells, or PBMCs.

Original methodology: Amplification of reference gene primers was used by the study to estimate nucleated cell counts. The assay was immunoSEQ multiplex PCR, and TCRdb's table has in-frame clones only and misses some. Clone size and V and J calls were adopted from that table, with D and trimming inferred from the DNA. The sample records 90,000 or so clones, roughly 89% being singletons. Trimming removed 6 bases from V and 7 bases from J; junction bases left unmatched: 3. CDR3 length: 12 amino acids. The chain is built from TRBV12-3 or TRBV12-4 and TRBJ1-2; 9 nucleotides agree with TRBD1. The receptor was derived from a man aged 60 to 75 with COVID-19, enrolled during active disease. Sequencing used peripheral blood. CDR3 sequence: CASSRTGVGYTF. The CDR3 coding sequence is TGTGCCAGCAGCCGGACAGGGGTTGGCTACACCTTC.